Each of the 19 T cell receptor beta chains below was sequenced from the same sample in a study of blood T cell repertoires in COVID-19. Clones were read by immunoSEQ multiplex PCR, and TCRdb kept only the in-frame ones, dropping some. The sample lists around 160,000 clones; around nine tenths were seen once. Input material: peripheral blood. Receptors originate from a human donor in a cohort sampled during active COVID-19.

The chain joins TRBV3-1 (or the pseudogene TRBV3-2) to TRBJ2-3; 8 bases are shared with TRBD2. This CDR3 has 17 residues. The junction had 5 bases not matched to a gene; V was cut back by 0 bases and J by 0 bases. Germline values: CDR1 LGHDT, CDR2 YNNKEL (reference sequence). As DNA, the CDR3 is TGTGCCAGCAGCCAAGAAGGGACTAGAAGGAGCACAGATACGCAGTATTTT. Protein: CASSQEGTRRSTDTQYF.

This chain uses TRBV23-1 with TRBJ2-5; 11 bases line up with TRBD1. TRBV23-1 is an ORF, and what it does is uncertain. This CDR3 has 19 residues. V dropped 0 bases and J dropped 2; count of bases not matched to a gene: 11. In DNA form, the CDR3 reads TGCGCCAGCAGTCAATCCCACGGACTTTGGGACAGGGGGCAAGAGACCCAGTACTTC. Translating it yields CASSQSHGLWDRGQETQYF.

The chain combines TRBV6-5 with TRBJ2-2; 7 nucleotides line up with TRBD2. Germline V gene lookup returns CDR1 MNHEY and CDR2 SVGAGI. Trimming removed 6 bases from V and 7 bases from J; junction bases left unmatched: 5. The CDR3 is 13 amino acids. The DNA for the CDR3 is TGTGCCAGCAGGACTAGCAGTTTCGGGGAGCTGTTTTTT. Encoded protein: CASRTSSFGELFF.

The V and J genes are TRBV7-9 and TRBJ2-3; the match to TRBD2 covers 10 bases. J was trimmed by 5 bases and V by 1 base; bases with no gene match: 0. Germline V gene data show CDR1 as SEHNR and CDR2 as FQNEAQ (reference sequence). This CDR3 is 14 amino acids long. CDR3 DNA: TGTGCCAGCAGCTTAGGACTAGCGGGAGATACGCAGTATTTT. It codes for CASSLGLAGDTQYF.

The gene calls are TRBV7-6 and TRBJ2-2; TRBD1 is a possible D gene (6 bases). There are 17 residues in the CDR3. V lost 1 base and J 3 bases, leaving 15 bases between the germline ends. Germline CDR1 and CDR2: SGHVS and FNYEAQ. The CDR3 is CASSLGAGAGDTGELFF. CDR3 in DNA: TGTGCCAGCAGCTTAGGTGCCGGGGCAGGGGACACCGGGGAGCTGTTTTTT.

This clone was recorded a few times. The gene calls are TRBV11-2 and TRBJ2-4; 7 bases fit TRBD1. The V gene's germline CDR1 is SGHAT and CDR2 FQNNGV. The V segment lost 4 bases and the J segment 5 bases; nucleotides outside the gene matches: 5. The CDR3 runs 14 residues. CDR3 sequence (DNA): TGTGCCAGCAGCTCCCGGGACAGACAAAACATTCAGTACTTC. This codes for CASSSRDRQNIQYF.

The J gene is TRBJ1-2, the V gene TRBV7-2, with TRBD1 identical over 8 bases. V was pared by 4 bases and J by 4 bases, with 2 bases of the junction left unmatched. The CDR3 runs to 13 residues. Germline CDR1 SGHTA, CDR2 FQGNSA. The CDR3 bases are TGTGCCAGCAGCTCGGACAGGGTCTATGGCTACACCTTC. Translating it yields CASSSDRVYGYTF.

The chain joins TRBV18 to TRBJ2-7, with D possibly being TRBD1 (6 bases). Germline V CDR1 and CDR2: KGHSH, LQKENI. This CDR3 is 14 amino acids long. Trimming cost V 3 bases and J 2 bases, with 11 bases left between them. The CDR3 nucleotides read TGTGCCAGCTCACCCGGACAGAGTACCTACGAGCAGTACTTC. Its protein is CASSPGQSTYEQYF.

The chain uses TRBV15 and TRBJ2-3; no firm D call. CDR3 length: 17 amino acids. V was trimmed by 0 bases and J by 4 bases, leaving 17 bases between them. Looked up from germline, CDR1 is LNHNV and CDR2 is YYDKDF (reference sequence). This CDR3 reads CATSRDLVTNEADTQYF. In DNA form, the CDR3 reads TGTGCCACCAGCAGAGATTTAGTAACTAACGAGGCAGATACGCAGTATTTT.

CDR3 in DNA: TGTGCCAGCACTTCGGGGGGGGGTCACACCTTC. The encoded protein is CASTSGGGHTF. The chain has TRBV6-5 and TRBJ1-2; TRBD1 might be the D (5 bases). Between the trimmed V and J ends, which lost 7 bases and 12 bases, there was a span of 15 bases. Per the germline V gene, CDR1 is MNHEY and CDR2 is SVGAGI. The CDR3 runs to 11 residues.

In this sample, this clone turned up once. The rearrangement uses TRBV7-8 and TRBJ2-1, with 7 bases aligning to TRBD2. This CDR3 region has 15 residues. The junction had 8 bases not matched to a gene; V was cut back by 3 bases and J by 6 bases. Germline V gene data show CDR1 as SGHVS and CDR2 as FQNEAQ. The CDR3 coding sequence is TGTGCCAGCAGCTTGGGAGCGCCGGGGGGCAATGAGCAGTTCTTC. Amino acids: CASSLGAPGGNEQFF.

The gene calls are TRBV6-5 and TRBJ2-1, with TRBD2 matching 10 bases. Unmatched junction bases numbered 9, after V lost 6 bases and J lost 7 bases. CDR3 size: 15 residues. Germline lookup yields CDR1 MNHEY and CDR2 SVGAGI. CDR3 residues: CASSRPSGGHNEQFF. The CDR3, as DNA: TGTGCCAGCAGCAGACCTAGCGGGGGCCATAATGAGCAGTTCTTC.

The gene calls are TRBV3-1 (or the pseudogene TRBV3-2) and TRBJ2-3; D is undetermined. Trimming shortened V by 0 bases and J by 0 bases, and 4 bases separated the two germline ends. Looked up from germline, CDR1 is LGHDT and CDR2 is YNNKEL (reference sequence). The length of the CDR3 is 14 residues. CDR3 sequence (DNA): TGTGCCAGCAGCCAAGACCTCAGCACAGATACGCAGTATTTT. It codes for CASSQDLSTDTQYF.

The V gene is TRBV5-1, the J gene TRBJ2-7; TRBD1 matches at 10 bases. Per the germline V gene, CDR1 is SGHRS and CDR2 is YFSETQ. The CDR3 consists of 14 residues. V trimming: 0 bases; J trimming: 6 bases; junction bases outside the gene matches: 3. CDR3 bases: TGCGCCAGCAGCTTGGAGGGACAGGGGCGCGAGCAGTACTTC. Protein product: CASSLEGQGREQYF.

The V call is TRBV5-1, the J call TRBJ1-2; TRBD1 might be the D (6 bases). CDR1 is SGHRS and CDR2 is YFSETQ in the germline V gene. This CDR3 is built from 13 residues. Trimming took 2 bases from V and 6 from J, leaving 11 bases between them. CDR3: CASSFTTGNGYTF. CDR3 nucleotides: TGCGCCAGCAGCTTCACCACAGGGAATGGCTACACCTTC.

The chain has TRBV4-3 and TRBJ2-1, with D perhaps TRBD1 (8 bases). The CDR3 loop spans 15 amino acids. CDR1 and CDR2 (germline): LGHNA, YSLEER. Deletions cut 4 bases from V and 4 bases from J, with 14 bases between. The CDR3 reads CASSREGQVYNEQFF. CDR3 coding DNA: TGCGCCAGCAGCCGGGAGGGACAGGTATACAATGAGCAGTTCTTC.

The chain is built from TRBV10-3 and TRBJ1-2, with 9 bases matching TRBD1. The CDR3 length is 13 residues. The junction had 1 base not matched to a gene; V was cut back by 3 bases and J by 5 bases. Germline CDR1 reads ENHRY; CDR2 reads SYGVKD. The CDR3 DNA reads as TGTGCCATCAGTGATGGACAGGGGTATGGCTACACCTTC. Encoded protein: CAISDGQGYGYTF.

The V and J genes are TRBV5-1 and TRBJ2-4; 8 bases agree with TRBD1. The CDR3 has 16 amino acids. V was pared by 0 bases and J by 8 bases, with 10 bases of the junction left unmatched. Looked up from germline, CDR1 is SGHRS and CDR2 is YFSETQ. As DNA, the CDR3 is TGCGCCAGCAGCTTGGTCCAACACGGACAGGGTGACATTCAGTACTTC. Protein sequence: CASSLVQHGQGDIQYF.

The chain recombines TRBV2 with TRBJ1-5; 7 bases are shared with TRBD1. The CDR3 loop spans 13 amino acids. J was trimmed by 4 bases and V by 8 bases; bases with no gene match: 5. Germline V gene sequence: CDR1 SNHLY, CDR2 FYNNEI. CDR3 sequence reads: CASGRQGNQPQHF. The CDR3 nucleotides read TGTGCCAGCGGCCGACAGGGTAATCAGCCCCAGCATTTT.